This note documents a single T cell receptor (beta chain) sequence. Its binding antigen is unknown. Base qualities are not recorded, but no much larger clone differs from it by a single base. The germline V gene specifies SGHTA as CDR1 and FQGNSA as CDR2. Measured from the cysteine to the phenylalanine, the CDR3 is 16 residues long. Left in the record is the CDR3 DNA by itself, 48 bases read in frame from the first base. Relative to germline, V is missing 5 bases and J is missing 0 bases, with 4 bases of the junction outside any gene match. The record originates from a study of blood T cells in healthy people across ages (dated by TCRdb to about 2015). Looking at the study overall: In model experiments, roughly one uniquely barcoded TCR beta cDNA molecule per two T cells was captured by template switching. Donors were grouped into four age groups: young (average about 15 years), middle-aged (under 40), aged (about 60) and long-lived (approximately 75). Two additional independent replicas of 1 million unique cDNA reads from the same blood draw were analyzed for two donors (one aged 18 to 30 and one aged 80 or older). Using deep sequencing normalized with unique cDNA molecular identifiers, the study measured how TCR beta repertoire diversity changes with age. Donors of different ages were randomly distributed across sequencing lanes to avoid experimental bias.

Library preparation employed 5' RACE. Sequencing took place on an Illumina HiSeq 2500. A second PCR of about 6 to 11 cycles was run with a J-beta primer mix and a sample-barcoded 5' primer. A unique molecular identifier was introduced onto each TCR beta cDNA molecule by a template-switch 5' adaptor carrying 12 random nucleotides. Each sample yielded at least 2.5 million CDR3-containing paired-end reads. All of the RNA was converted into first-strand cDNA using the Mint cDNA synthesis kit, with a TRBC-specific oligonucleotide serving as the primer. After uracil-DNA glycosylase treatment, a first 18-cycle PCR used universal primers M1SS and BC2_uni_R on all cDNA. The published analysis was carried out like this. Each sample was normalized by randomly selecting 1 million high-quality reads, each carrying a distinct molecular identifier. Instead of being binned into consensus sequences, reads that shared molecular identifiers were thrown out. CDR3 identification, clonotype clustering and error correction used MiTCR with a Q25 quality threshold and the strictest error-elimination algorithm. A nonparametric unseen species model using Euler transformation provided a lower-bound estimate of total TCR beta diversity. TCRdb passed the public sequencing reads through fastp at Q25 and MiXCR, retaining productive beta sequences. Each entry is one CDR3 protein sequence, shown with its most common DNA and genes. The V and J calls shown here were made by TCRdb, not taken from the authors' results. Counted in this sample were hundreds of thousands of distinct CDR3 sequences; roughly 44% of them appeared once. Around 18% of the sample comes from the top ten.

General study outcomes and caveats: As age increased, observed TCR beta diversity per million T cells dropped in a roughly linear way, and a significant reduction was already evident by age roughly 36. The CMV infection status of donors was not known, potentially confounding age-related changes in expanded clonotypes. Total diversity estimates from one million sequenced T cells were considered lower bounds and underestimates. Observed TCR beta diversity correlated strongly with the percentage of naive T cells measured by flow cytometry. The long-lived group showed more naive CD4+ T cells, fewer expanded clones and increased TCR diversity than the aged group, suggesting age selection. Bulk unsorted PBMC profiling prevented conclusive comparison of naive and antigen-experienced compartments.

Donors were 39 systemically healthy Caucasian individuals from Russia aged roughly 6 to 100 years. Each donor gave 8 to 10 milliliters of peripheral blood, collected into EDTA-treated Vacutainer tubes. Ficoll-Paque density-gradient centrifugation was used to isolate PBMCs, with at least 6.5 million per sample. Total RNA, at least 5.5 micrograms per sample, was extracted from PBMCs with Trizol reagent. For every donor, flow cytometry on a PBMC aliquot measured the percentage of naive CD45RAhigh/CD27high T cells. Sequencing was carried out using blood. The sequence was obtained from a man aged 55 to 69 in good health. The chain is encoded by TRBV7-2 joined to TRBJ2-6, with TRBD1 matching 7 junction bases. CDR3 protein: CASSPGGVSGANVLTF. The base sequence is TGTGCCAGCAGCCCAGGGGGAGTCTCTGGGGCCAACGTCCTGACTTTC.